This TCR beta chain came from a study of PD-1 blockade in classical Hodgkin lymphoma. Data came from immunoSEQ multiplex PCR; TCRdb stores just in-frame clones and leaves some out. The data contain about 46,000 clones, roughly 93% of them seen just once; the ten biggest clones take up around 5%. The time point: newly diagnosed, previously untreated cHL patient sample. CDR3 size: 13 residues. V was cut by 2 bases and J by 5 bases, with 7 bases left in between. In germline, CDR1 is LNHDA, CDR2 SQIVND (reference sequence). The chain carries TRBV19 and TRBJ1-3; possibly TRBD1 for D (6 bases). Sequencing was done on a sample of peripheral blood mononuclear cells (PBMCs). The TCR comes from a human donor with classical Hodgkin lymphoma. CDR3 nucleotide sequence: TGTGCCAGTAGTATACAGGGGAGAAACACCATATATTTT. Translated, it gives CASSIQGRNTIYF.